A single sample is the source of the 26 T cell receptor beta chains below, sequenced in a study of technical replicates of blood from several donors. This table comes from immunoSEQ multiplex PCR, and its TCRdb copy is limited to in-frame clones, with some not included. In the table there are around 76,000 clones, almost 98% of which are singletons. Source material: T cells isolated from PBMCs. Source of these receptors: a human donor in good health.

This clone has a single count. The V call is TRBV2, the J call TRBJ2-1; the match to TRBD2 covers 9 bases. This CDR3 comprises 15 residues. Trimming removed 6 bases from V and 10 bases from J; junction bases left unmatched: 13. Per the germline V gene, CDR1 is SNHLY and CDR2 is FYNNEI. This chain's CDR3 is CASRASGTSYGEQFF. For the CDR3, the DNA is TGTGCCAGCAGAGCTTCCGGGACTAGCTACGGGGAGCAGTTCTTC.

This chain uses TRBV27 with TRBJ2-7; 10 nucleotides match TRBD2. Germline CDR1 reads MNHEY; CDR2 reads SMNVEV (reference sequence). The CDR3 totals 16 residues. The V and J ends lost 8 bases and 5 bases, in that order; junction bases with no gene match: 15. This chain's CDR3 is CASYKTSGRALHEQYF. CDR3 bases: TGTGCCAGCTACAAAACCAGCGGGAGGGCCCTCCACGAGCAGTACTTC.

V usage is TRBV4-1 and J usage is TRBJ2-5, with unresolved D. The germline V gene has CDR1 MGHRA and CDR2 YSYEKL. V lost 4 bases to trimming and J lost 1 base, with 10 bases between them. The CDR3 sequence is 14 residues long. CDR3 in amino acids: CASSRGRAQETQYF. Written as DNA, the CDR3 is TGCGCCAGCAGCCGAGGCCGCGCCCAAGAGACCCAGTACTTC.

CDR3 sequence reads: CASSRQGSRNTEAFF. CDR3 coding DNA: TGCGCCAGCAGTCGCCAGGGCAGCCGGAACACTGAAGCTTTCTTT. V usage is TRBV5-1 and J usage is TRBJ1-1, with D possibly TRBD1 on 5 matching bases. Per the germline V gene, CDR1 is SGHRS and CDR2 is YFSETQ. Trimming removed 5 bases at V and 1 base at J, with 15 bases between. This CDR3 spans 15 amino acids.

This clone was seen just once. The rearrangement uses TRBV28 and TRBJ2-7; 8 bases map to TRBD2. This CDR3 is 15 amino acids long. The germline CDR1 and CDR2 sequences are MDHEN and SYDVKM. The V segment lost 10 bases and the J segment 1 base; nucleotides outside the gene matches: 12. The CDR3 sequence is CAISYGGGPSYEQYF. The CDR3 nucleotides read TGTGCCATCTCTTACGGGGGGGGTCCGTCCTACGAGCAGTACTTC.

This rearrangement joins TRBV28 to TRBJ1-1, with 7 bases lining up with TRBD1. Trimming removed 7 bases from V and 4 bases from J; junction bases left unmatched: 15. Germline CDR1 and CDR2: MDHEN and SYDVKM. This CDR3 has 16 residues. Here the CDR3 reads CASTFWPVQGITEAFF. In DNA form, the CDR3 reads TGTGCCAGCACCTTTTGGCCCGTACAGGGGATCACTGAAGCTTTCTTT. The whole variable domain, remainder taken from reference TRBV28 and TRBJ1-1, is DVKVTQSSRYLVKRTGEKVFLECVQDMDHENMFWYRQDPGLGLRLIYFSYDVKMKEKGDIPEGYSVSREKKERFSLILESASTNQTSMYLCASTFWPVQGITEAFFGQGTRLTVV.

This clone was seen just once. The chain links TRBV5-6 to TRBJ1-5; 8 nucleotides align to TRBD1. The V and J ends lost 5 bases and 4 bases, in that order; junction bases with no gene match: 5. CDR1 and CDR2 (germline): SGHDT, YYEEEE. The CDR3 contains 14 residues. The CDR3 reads CASSRDRGNQPQHF. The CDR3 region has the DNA TGTGCCAGCAGTCGCGACAGGGGAAATCAGCCCCAGCATTTT.

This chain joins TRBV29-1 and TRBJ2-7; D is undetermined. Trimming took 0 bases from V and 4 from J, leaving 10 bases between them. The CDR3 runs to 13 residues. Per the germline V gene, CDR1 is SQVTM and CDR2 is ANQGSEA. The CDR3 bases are TGCAGCGTTGAAGATCCCGCAGGTTACGAGCAGTACTTC. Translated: CSVEDPAGYEQYF.

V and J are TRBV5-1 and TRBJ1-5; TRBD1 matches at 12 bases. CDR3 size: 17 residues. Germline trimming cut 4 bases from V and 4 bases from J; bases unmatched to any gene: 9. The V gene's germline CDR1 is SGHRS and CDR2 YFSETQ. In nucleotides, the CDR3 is TGCGCCAGCAGCCCGGGGGACAGGGGGCGCCCGAATCAGCCCCAGCATTTT. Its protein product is CASSPGDRGRPNQPQHF.

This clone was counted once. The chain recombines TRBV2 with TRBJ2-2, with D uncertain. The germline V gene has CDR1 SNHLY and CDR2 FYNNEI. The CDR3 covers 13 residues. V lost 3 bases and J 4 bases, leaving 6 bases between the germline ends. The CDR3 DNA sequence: TGTGCCAGCAGTGATTCTATCACCGGGGAGCTGTTTTTT. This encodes CASSDSITGELFF.

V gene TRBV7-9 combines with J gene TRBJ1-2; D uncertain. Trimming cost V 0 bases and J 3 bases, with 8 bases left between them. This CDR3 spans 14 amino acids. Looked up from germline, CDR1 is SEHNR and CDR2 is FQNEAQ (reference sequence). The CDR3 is CASSLASRYYGYTF. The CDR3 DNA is TGTGCCAGCAGCTTAGCGTCCAGATACTATGGCTACACCTTC.

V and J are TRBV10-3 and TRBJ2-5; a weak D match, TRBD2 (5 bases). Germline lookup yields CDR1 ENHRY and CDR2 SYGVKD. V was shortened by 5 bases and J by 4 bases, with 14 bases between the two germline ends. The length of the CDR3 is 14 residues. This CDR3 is CAISPATSGETQYF. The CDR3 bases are TGTGCCATCAGTCCTGCAACTAGTGGAGAGACCCAGTACTTC.

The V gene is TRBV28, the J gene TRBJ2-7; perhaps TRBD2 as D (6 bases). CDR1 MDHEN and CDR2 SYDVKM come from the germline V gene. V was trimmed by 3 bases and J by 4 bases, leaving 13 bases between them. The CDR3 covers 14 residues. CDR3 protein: CASSLGGDLYEQYF. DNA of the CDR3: TGTGCCAGCAGTTTGGGCGGGGACTTATACGAGCAGTACTTC.

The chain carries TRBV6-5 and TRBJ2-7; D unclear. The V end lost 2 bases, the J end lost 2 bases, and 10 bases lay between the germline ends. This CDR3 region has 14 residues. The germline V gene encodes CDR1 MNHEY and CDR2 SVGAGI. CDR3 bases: TGTGCCAGCAGTTACGTCGACGGAGCCTACGAGCAGTACTTC. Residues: CASSYVDGAYEQYF.

DNA of the CDR3: TGTGCCAGCAGCTTAAGGCGGGCAGGGGGTAGCGGGAGGGCGGGGGATACGCAGTATTTT. It yields the protein CASSLRRAGGSGRAGDTQYF. The gene calls are TRBV7-4 and TRBJ2-3; 11 bases agree with TRBD2. This CDR3 has 20 residues. With V trimmed by 2 bases and J by 6 bases, 19 bases remained unmatched. Germline lookup yields CDR1 SGHVT and CDR2 SQSDAQ.

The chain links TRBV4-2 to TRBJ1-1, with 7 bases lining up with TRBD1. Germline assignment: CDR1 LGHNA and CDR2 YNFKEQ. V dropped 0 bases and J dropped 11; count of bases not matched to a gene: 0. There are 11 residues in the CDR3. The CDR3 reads CASSQDRGAFF. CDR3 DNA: TGTGCCAGCAGCCAAGACAGGGGGGCTTTCTTT.

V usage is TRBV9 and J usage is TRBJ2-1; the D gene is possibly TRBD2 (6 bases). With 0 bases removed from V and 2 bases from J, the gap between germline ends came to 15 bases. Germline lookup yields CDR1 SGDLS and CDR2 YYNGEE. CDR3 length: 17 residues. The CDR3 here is CASSVATPGVAYNEQFF. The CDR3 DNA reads TGTGCCAGCAGCGTAGCTACCCCGGGAGTGGCCTACAATGAGCAGTTCTTC.

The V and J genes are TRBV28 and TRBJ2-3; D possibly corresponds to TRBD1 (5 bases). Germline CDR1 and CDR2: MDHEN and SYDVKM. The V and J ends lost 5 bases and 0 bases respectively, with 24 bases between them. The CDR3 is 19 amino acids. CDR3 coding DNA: TGTGCCAGCAGTAGAGAGAGACAGCTAGTCCTTAGGAGCACAGATACGCAGTATTTT. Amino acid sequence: CASSRERQLVLRSTDTQYF. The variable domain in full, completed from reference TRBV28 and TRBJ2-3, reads DVKVTQSSRYLVKRTGEKVFLECVQDMDHENMFWYRQDPGLGLRLIYFSYDVKMKEKGDIPEGYSVSREKKERFSLILESASTNQTSMYLCASSRERQLVLRSTDTQYFGPGTRLTVL.

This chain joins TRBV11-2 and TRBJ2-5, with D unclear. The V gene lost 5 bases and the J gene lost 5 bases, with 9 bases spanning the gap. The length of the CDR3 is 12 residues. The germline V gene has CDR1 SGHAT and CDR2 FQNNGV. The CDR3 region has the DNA TGTGCCAGCAGCCTTTTTGAGGAGACCCAGTACTTC. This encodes CASSLFEETQYF.

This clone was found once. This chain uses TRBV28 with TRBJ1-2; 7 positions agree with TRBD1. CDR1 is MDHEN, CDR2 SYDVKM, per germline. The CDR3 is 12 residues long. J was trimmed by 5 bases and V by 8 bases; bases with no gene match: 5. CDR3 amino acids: CASLGQEYGYTF. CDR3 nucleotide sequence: TGTGCCAGCCTCGGACAGGAATATGGCTACACCTTC.

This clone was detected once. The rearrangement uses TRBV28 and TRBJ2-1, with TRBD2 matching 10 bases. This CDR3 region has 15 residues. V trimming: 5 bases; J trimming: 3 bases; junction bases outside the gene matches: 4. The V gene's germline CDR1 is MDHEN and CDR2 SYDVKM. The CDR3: CASSPVAGGYNEQFF. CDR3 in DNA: TGTGCCAGCAGTCCAGTAGCGGGAGGCTACAATGAGCAGTTCTTC.

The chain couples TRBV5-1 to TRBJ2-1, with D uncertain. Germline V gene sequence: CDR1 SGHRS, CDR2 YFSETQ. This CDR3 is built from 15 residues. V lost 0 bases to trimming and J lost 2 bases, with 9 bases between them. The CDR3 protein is CASSLDEQPYNEQFF. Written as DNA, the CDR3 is TGCGCCAGCAGCTTGGATGAACAACCCTACAATGAGCAGTTCTTC.

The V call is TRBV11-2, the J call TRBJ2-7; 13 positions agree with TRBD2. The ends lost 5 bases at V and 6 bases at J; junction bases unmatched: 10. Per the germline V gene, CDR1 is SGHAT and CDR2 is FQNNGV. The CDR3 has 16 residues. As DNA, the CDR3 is TGTGCCAGCAGCCCCCAACCGGGACTAGCGGGATCCGAGCAGTACTTC. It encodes CASSPQPGLAGSEQYF.

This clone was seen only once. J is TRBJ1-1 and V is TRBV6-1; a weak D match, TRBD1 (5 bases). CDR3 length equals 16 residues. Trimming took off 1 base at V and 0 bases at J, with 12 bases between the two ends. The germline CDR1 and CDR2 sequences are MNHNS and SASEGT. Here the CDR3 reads CASSEERRGLNTEAFF. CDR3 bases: TGTGCCAGCAGTGAAGAGCGGCGGGGCTTGAACACTGAAGCTTTCTTT.

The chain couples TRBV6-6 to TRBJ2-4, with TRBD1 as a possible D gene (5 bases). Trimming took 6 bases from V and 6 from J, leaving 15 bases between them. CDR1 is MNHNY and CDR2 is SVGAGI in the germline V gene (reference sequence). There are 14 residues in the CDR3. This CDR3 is CASSRQNELNIQYF. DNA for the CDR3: TGTGCCAGCAGCCGACAGAACGAATTAAACATTCAGTACTTC.

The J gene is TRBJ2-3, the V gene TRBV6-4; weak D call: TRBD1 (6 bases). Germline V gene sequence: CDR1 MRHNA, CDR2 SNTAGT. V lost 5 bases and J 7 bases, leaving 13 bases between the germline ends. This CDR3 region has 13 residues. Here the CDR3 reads CASSLDRSNTQYF. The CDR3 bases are TGTGCCAGCAGTCTCGACAGGAGCAATACGCAGTATTTT.